This T cell receptor (beta chain) was identified in a study of T cell responses to AZD1222 COVID-19 vaccine. V lost 3 bases and J lost 5, with 10 bases in between. Per germline, CDR1 MDHEN and CDR2 SYDVKM. The CDR3 is 13 residues long. Study-wide results and caveats: Sampled repertoires all dated from after the peak T cell response. Clonal diversity may have been underestimated, and the donors were mostly white British, with more females than males.

TCRdb's table, derived via immunoSEQ multiplex PCR, lists solely in-frame clones and lacks some. The table includes some 140,000 clones, 70% to 90% detected once. A note on this clone: Its antigen is not identified.

The starting material was peripheral blood, obtained on day 0 of AZD1222 vaccination. The receptor comes from an adult in good health. This rearrangement joins TRBV28 to TRBJ2-5; D unresolved. This CDR3 is CASSFSFRETQYF. DNA of the CDR3: TGTGCCAGCAGTTTTTCCTTTCGGGAGACCCAGTACTTC.